This T cell receptor (beta chain) stems from a study of blood T cell repertoires in COVID-19. Overall study context: COVID-19 samples collected from the United States, Italy and Spain covered acute and convalescent phases. PBMCs, B-cell-depleted T cells, or T cells were the source of the cDNA or gDNA that made up the material.

Per the authors' pipeline: Amplified reference gene primers provided the basis for estimating nucleated cell counts. The repertoire was sequenced with immunoSEQ multiplex PCR; TCRdb's copy has only in-frame clones and lacks some. Clone size and V and J calls were adopted from that table, with D and trimming inferred from the DNA. Of 95,000 to 150,000 clones listed, around 88% were seen once; the top ten hold 5.5% to 6.5%. Losses at the gene ends were 2 bases for V and 7 bases for J; bases not matched to a gene: 5. The germline V gene encodes CDR1 SGHRS and CDR2 YFSETQ. CDR3 length equals 13 residues.

The TCR sequence derives from a man older than 75 with active or convalescent COVID-19. The rearrangement uses TRBV5-1 and TRBJ1-2, with 7 bases matching TRBD1. The material sequenced was peripheral blood. CDR3 residues: CASSFDRDRGYTF. The CDR3 nucleotides are TGCGCCAGCAGCTTTGACAGGGACCGTGGCTACACCTTC.